This paragraph reports one TCR beta chain. The entry originates in a study of blood T cell repertoires in COVID-19. Study-level background: PBMCs, B-cell-depleted T cells, or T cells were the source of the cDNA or gDNA that made up the material.

Profiling relied on immunoSEQ multiplex PCR, and the TCRdb table lists in-frame clones only, not all of them. The sample records 200,000 to 250,000 clones, 82% being singletons. Recruited during active infection, patients (from Seattle) were subsequently followed longitudinally. The CDR3 is 15 residues long. Germline lookup yields CDR1 SGDLS and CDR2 YYNGEE. The V gene end was trimmed by 2 bases and the J gene end by 8 bases; junction bases not matched to a gene: 9. This clonotype originated in a woman of 80 years or more with COVID-19, enrolled during active disease. Source material: peripheral blood. The genes are TRBV9 and TRBJ1-4; 7 positions agree with TRBD1. CDR3 sequence (DNA): TGTGCCAGCAGCGTCGGGACAGCCCCAAGGGAAAAACTGTTTTTT. Protein: CASSVGTAPREKLFF. Combining the CDR3 with reference TRBV9 and TRBJ1-4 gives the whole variable domain DSGVTQTPKHLITATGQRVTLRCSPRSGDLSVYWYQQSLDQGLQFLIQYYNGEERAKGNILERFSAQQFPDLHSELNLSSLELGDSALYFCASSVGTAPREKLFFGSGTQLSVL.